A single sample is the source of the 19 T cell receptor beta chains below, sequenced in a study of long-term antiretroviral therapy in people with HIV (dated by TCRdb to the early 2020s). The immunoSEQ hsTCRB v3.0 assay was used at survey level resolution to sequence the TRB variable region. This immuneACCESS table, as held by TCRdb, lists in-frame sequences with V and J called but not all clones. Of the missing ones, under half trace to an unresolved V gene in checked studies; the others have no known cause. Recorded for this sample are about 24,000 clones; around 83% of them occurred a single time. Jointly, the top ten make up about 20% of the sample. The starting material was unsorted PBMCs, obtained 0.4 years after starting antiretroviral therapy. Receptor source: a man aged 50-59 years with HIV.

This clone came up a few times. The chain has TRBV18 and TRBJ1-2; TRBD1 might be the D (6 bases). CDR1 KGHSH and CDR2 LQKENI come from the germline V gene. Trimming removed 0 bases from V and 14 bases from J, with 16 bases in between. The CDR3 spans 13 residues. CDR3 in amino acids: CASSPPSGERLTF. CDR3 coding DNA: TGTGCCAGCTCACCACCGTCAGGGGAAAGGTTGACCTTC.

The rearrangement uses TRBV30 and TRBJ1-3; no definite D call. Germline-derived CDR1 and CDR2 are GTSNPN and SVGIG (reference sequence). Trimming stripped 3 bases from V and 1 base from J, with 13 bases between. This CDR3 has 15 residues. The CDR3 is CAWSPSWESGNTIYF. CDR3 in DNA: TGTGCCTGGAGCCCGTCCTGGGAATCTGGAAACACCATATATTTT.

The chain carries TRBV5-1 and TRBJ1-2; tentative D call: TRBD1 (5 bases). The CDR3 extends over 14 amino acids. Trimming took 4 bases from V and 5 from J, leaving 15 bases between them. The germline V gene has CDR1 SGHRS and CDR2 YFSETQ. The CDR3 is CASSLGEGSYGYTF. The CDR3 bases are TGCGCCAGCAGCCTGGGGGAAGGGTCGTATGGCTACACCTTC.

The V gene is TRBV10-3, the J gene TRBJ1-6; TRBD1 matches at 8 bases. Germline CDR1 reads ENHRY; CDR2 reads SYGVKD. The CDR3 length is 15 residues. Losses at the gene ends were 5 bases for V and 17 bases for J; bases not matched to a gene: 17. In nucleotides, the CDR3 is TGTGCCATCAGTTCCGAAAGGACAGGGCTCCGAAGAGTCCACTTT. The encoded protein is CAISSERTGLRRVHF.

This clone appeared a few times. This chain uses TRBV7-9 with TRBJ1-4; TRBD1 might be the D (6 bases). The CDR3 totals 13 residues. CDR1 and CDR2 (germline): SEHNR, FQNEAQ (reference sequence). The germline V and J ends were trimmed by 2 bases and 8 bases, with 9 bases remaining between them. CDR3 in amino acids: CASSLRTAEKLFF. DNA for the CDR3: TGTGCCAGCAGCTTACGGACAGCGGAAAAACTGTTTTTT.

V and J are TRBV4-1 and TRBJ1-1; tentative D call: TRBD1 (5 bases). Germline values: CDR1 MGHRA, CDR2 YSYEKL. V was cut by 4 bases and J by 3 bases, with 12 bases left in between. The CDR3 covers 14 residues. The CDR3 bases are TGCGCCAGCAGCCCTTTGGGGCGGTACACTGAAGCTTTCTTT. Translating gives CASSPLGRYTEAFF.

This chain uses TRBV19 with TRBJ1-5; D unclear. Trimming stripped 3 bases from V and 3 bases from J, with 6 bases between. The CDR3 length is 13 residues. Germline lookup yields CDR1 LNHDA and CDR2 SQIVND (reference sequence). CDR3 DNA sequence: TGTGCCAGTAGTATGGGGTTCAATCAGCCCCAGCATTTT. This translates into CASSMGFNQPQHF. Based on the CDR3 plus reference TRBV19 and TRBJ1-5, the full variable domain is DGGITQSPKYLFRKEGQNVTLSCEQNLNHDAMYWYRQDPGQGLRLIYYSQIVNDFQKGDIAEGYSVSREKKESFPLTVTSAQKNPTAFYLCASSMGFNQPQHFGDGTRLSIL.

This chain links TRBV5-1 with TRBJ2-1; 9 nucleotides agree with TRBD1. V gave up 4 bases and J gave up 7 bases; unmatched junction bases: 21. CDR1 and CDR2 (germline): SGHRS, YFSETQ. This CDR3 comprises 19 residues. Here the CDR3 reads CASSASQAQGARLSNEQFF. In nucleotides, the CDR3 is TGCGCCAGCAGCGCGTCGCAAGCACAGGGGGCGCGGTTGAGTAATGAGCAGTTCTTC.

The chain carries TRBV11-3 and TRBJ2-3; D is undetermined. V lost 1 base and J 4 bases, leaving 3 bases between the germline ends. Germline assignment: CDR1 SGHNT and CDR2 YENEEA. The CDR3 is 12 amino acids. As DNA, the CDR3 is TGTGCCAGCAGCTTAGCCCCAGATACGCAGTATTTT. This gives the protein CASSLAPDTQYF.

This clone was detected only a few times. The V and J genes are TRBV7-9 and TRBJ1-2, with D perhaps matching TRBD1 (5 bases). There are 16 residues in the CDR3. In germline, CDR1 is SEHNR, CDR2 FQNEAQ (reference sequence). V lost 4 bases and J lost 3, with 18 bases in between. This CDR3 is CASSSLLARGYYGYTF. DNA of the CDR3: TGTGCCAGCAGCTCTCTCCTGGCACGGGGGTACTATGGCTACACCTTC.

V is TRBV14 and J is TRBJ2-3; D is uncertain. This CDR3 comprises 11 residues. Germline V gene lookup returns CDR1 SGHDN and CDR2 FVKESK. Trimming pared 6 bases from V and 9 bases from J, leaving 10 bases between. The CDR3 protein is CASSFARTQYF. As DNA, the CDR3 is TGTGCCAGCAGTTTCGCCCGAACGCAGTATTTT.

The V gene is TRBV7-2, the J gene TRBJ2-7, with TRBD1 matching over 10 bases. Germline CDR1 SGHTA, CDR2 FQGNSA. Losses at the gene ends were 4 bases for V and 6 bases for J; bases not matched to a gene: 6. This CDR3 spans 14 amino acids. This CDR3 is CASSYRDRGSEQYF. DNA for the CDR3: TGTGCCAGCAGCTACCGGGACAGGGGCTCCGAGCAGTACTTC.

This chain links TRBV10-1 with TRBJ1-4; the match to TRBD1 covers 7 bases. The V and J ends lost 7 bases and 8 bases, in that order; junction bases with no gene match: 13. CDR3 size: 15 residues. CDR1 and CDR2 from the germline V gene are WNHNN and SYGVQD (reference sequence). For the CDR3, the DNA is TGCGCCAGCACCAGCATCAGGACAGGCGCCGAAAAACTGTTTTTT. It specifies CASTSIRTGAEKLFF.

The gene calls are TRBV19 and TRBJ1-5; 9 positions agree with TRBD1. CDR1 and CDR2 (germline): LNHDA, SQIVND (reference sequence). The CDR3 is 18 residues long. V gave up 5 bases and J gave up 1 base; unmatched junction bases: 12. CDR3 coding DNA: TGTGCCAGTAGTGGGGACAGGGTTACTATTTCGAGCAATCAGCCCCAGCATTTT. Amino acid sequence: CASSGDRVTISSNQPQHF. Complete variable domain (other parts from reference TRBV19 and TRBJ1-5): DGGITQSPKYLFRKEGQNVTLSCEQNLNHDAMYWYRQDPGQGLRLIYYSQIVNDFQKGDIAEGYSVSREKKESFPLTVTSAQKNPTAFYLCASSGDRVTISSNQPQHFGDGTRLSIL.

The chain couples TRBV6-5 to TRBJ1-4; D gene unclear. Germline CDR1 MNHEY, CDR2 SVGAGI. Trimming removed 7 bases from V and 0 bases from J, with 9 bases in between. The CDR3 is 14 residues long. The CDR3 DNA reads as TGTGCCAGCACGGAGGGAGCAACTAATGAAAAACTGTTTTTT. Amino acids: CASTEGATNEKLFF.

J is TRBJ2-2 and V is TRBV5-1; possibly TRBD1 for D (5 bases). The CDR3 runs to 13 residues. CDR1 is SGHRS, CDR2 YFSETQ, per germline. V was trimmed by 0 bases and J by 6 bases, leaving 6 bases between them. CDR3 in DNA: TGCGCCAGCAGCTTGGTAGGGGCCGGGGAGCTGTTTTTT. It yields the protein CASSLVGAGELFF. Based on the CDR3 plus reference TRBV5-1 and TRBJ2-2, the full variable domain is KAGVTQTPRYLIKTRGQQVTLSCSPISGHRSVSWYQQTPGQGLQFLFEYFSETQRNKGNFPGRFSGRQFSNSRSEMNVSTLELGDSALYLCASSLVGAGELFFGEGSRLTVL.

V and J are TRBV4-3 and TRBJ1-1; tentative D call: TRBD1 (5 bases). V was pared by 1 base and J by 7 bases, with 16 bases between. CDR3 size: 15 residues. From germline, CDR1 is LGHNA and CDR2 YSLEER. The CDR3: CASSQGAGAINEAFF. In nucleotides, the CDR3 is TGCGCCAGCAGCCAAGGAGCCGGGGCCATCAATGAAGCTTTCTTT.

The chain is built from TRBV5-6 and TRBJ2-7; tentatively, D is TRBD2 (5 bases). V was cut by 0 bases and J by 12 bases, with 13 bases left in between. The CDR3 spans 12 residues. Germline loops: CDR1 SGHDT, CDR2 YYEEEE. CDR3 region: CASSLAGNRGYF. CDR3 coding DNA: TGTGCCAGCAGCTTGGCCGGGAACCGTGGGTACTTC. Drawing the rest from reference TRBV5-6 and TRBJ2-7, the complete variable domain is DAGVTQSPTHLIKTRGQQVTLRCSPKSGHDTVSWYQQALGQGPQFIFQYYEEEERQRGNFPDRFSGHQFPNYSSELNVNALLLGDSALYLCASSLAGNRGYFGPGTRLTVT.

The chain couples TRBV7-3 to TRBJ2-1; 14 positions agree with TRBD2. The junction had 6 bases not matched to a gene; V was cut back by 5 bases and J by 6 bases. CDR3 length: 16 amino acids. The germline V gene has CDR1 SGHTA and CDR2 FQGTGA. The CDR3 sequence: CASSTVGLAGANEQFF. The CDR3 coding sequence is TGTGCCAGCAGCACAGTGGGACTAGCGGGGGCCAATGAGCAGTTCTTC.